This entry features one T cell receptor (beta chain) sequence. Its specificity is not known. TCRdb keeps only in-frame clones here, not all; method: immunoSEQ multiplex PCR. This sample carries some 49,000 clones, 70% to 90% of them seen once, and the ten largest clones take 6.5% to 8%. This record comes from a study of PD-L1 blockade in urothelial cancer. Whole-study context: Blood gave a median 141,255 T cells.

Points from the study as a whole: Patients with below-median pretreatment blood clonality survived longer. Durable benefit was linked to greater 3-week expansion of tumor-associated blood clones.

The CDR3 consists of 17 residues. Germline-derived CDR1 and CDR2 are SEHNR and FQNEAQ (reference sequence). V was clipped by 5 bases and J by 7 bases; unmatched bases: 16. Each patient's cancer was a locally advanced or metastatic urothelial carcinoma. The receptor's source is a man aged 55 to 70 with urothelial cancer. The sequencing here drew on PBMCs, taken around atezolizumab (anti-PD-L1) treatment. The V and J genes are TRBV7-9 and TRBJ2-1, with 8 bases fitting TRBD2. The chain's CDR3 is CASSGTPGSGGHNEQFF. For the CDR3, the DNA is TGTGCCAGCAGCGGCACCCCGGGAAGCGGGGGTCATAATGAGCAGTTCTTC.